What follows describes a single TCR beta chain. The specificity of this receptor is unknown. The input lacks base qualities; no much larger clone sits a single base away. Reading from cysteine to phenylalanine, the CDR3 counts 13 amino acids. The retained sequence is limited to the CDR3, 39 bases, with the frame set at the first base. Reading the germline V gene gives CDR1 SGHTA and CDR2 FQGNSA. The trim is 4 bases for V and 3 bases for J, with a gap of 10 bases between the germline ends. The data were obtained in a study of beta chain features in type 1 diabetes listed by TCRdb under 2018. Background on the whole study: Mean age, gender distribution, total cell number and subset yield were not different between patients and healthy donors. In the study, TCRB repertoires of sorted circulating CD4+ T cell subsets from recently diagnosed type 1 diabetes patients were compared with those of matched healthy donors. Whereas all 28 donors provided naive and central memory subsets, regulatory and stem cell-like memory subsets were isolated from just 8 patients and about eight healthy donors. A total of roughly 100 million sorted cells were examined across all samples, and the number of cells per subset was strongly correlated with RNA yield.

The High Capacity cDNA Reverse Transcription Kit was used to reverse transcribe all of the isolated RNA, meaning that expressed TCRB transcripts were what got sequenced. Deep immunoSEQ sequencing was performed on naive, central memory and regulatory T cell samples, with an average of roughly 3.3 million total reads per sample. After sorted cells were lysed in RLT buffer, RNA was extracted with DNase-treated RNeasy Micro or Mini kits, with the choice depending on cell number. To prevent cross-contamination, every cell subset was processed on its own, while patient and healthy donor samples were processed together. The immunoSEQ multiplex PCR was used to amplify TCRB sequences from cDNA, yielding 87-bp fragments that span the CDR3 region. Sequencing of the amplicons was performed on the Illumina HiSeq platform. Under the source paper's analysis protocol: PCR bias was computationally corrected using synthetic template baselines, reads within Hamming distance 2 were collapsed, and singletons that could not be merged were discarded. By aligning reads against IMGT, V, D and J genes, CDR3 length, and insertions or deletions at six rearrangement sites were assigned. Within each subset, clonotype counts were normalized to the number of sorted cells before true diversity and Gini coefficients were calculated with the tcR R package. The overlap coefficient, calculated on TCRB nucleotide sequences, was used to measure repertoire sharing. As a proxy for the pre-selection repertoire, out-of-frame TCRB sequences from naive cells were analyzed. This immuneACCESS table, as held by TCRdb, lists in-frame sequences with V and J called but not all clones. Of the missing ones, under half trace to an unresolved V gene in checked studies; the others have no known cause. V, J and clone size reflect that table, while D and trimming were determined from the DNA. This sample gives a few hundred thousand clones in total; 14% of them show up just once. About 0.016% of the sample comes from the top ten.

What the authors observed across the whole study: Because cDNA was sequenced instead of genomic DNA, highly expressing activated cells could be over-represented, though the groups showed no difference in activation or CD3 levels. Naive, central memory and regulatory TCRB repertoires appeared to be more similar among patients than among healthy donors. Fewer insertions and more nucleotide deletions at VDJ recombination sites were observed in patients with type 1 diabetes, implying thymic rearrangement abnormalities. HLA sub-analyses involved small numbers of individuals, so any influence of HLA type on TCRB rearrangement remained unresolved. Type 1 diabetes patients showed a moderate but significant shortening of TCRB CDR3 length in all four CD4+ subsets. Shorter templates might be favored by PCR, yet because patient and control samples were amplified and corrected together, any such skew would affect both groups equally.

Each donor gave one peripheral blood draw, averaging approximately 120 mL, which was collected into heparinised tubes. A BD FACSAria II and a panel including CD45RO, CCR7, CD25, CD127, CD95 and CD27 were used to sort naive, central memory, regulatory and stem cell-like memory CD4+ T cells. All sorted populations exceeded 95% purity. PBMCs were isolated right away by Lymphoprep density gradient centrifugation and were stained directly, without culture. So that batch effects would be minimized, each experiment stained and sorted samples in pairs, pairing one healthy donor with one patient. Sequenced: naive CD4+ T cells from blood. Per the publication, the cell subset or site label means: true naive CD4+ T cells. Recombination linked TRBV7-2 to TRBJ2-7; D gene: possibly TRBD1, on 5 matching bases. The receptor's source is a man younger than 45 with type 1 diabetes. The CDR3 loop reads CASSSTDFYEQYF. The nucleotides are TGTGCCAGCAGCTCGACAGATTTCTACGAGCAGTACTTC.